This T cell receptor beta chain was recovered during a study of T-cell reconstitution after alpha-beta-depleted transplantation in children. This clonotype was observed a few times. Its antigen is undetermined. The CDR3 is 15 residues long. Trimming left V 6 bases short and J 4 bases short, with 16 bases between. CDR1 and CDR2 (germline): SGHAT, FQNNGV. Whole-study findings and limits: Most T-cell counts and diversity one year after the transplant came from T cells that were newly produced. Day-60 TCRbeta diversity that was high in some patients was derived from surviving recipient T cells and thymic progenitors. Several hundred expanded graft clones reportedly supplied alpha-beta T cells about two months after transplant.

As it was prepared, the TCRbeta library received unique molecular identifiers. One entry per CDR3 protein, called by TCRdb with MiXCR from the PCR reads. Of about 580,000 distinct CDR3 sequences listed, approximately 22% are singletons. The sequenced sample was PBMCs, mostly from graft donor cells, obtained 360 days after TCRalphabeta/CD19-depleted stem cell transplant. The rearrangement uses TRBV11-2 and TRBJ2-1; no clear D. The TCR was taken from a boy in the first two years of life who had a stem cell transplant for acute myeloid leukemia, so the T cells may come from the graft donor. The CDR3 coding sequence is TGTGCCAGCAGATCTCCCGGGCCTGCGTACAATGAGCAGTTCTTC. Its translation is CASRSPGPAYNEQFF.